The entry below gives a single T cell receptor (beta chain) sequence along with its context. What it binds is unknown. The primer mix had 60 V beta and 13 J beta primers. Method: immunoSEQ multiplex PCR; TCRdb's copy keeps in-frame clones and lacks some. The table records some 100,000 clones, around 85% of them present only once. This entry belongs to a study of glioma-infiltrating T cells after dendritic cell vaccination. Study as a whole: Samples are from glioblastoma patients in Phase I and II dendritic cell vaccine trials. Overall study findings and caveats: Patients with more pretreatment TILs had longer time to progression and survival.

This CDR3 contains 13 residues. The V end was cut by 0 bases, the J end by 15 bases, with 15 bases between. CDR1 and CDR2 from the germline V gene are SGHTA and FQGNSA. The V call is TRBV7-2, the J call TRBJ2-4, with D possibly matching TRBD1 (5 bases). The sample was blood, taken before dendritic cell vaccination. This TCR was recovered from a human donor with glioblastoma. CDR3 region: CASSLAEEGVRYF. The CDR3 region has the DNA TGTGCCAGCAGCTTAGCTGAAGAAGGGGTGCGGTACTTC.